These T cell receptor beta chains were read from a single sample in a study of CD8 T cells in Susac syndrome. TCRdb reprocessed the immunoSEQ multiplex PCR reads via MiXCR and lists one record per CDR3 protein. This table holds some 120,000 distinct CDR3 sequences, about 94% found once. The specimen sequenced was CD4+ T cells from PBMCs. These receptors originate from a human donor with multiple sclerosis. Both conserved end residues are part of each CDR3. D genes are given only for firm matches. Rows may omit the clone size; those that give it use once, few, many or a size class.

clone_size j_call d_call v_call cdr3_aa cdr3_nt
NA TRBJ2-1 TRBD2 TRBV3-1 CASSHRSSGDYNEQFF TGTGCCAGCAGCCATAGATCTAGCGGGGACTACAATGAGCAGTTCTTC
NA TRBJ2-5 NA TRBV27 CASSARVRETQYF TGTGCCAGCAGTGCTAGGGTTCGGGAGACCCAGTACTTC
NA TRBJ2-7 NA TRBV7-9 CASSTAAALTYEQYF TGTGCCAGCAGCACGGCAGCCGCATTAACCTACGAGCAGTACTTC
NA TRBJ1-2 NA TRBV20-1 CSARDGSGYGYTF TGCAGTGCTAGAGATGGTTCAGGTTACGGCTACACCTTC
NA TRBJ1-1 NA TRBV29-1 CSARVLGTEAFF TGCAGCGCAAGGGTTCTGGGGACTGAAGCTTTCTTT
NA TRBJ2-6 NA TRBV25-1 CASSEVGGAGANVLTF TGTGCCAGCAGTGAAGTGGGGGGAGCTGGGGCCAACGTCCTGACTTTC
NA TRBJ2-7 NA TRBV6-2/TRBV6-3 CASVDPPAANEQYF TGTGCCAGCGTGGACCCCCCGGCGGCTAATGAGCAGTACTTC
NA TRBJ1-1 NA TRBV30 CAWSYYYTEAFF TGTGCCTGGAGTTATTATTACACTGAAGCTTTCTTT
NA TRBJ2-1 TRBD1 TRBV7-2 CASSLAQGTYNEQFF TGTGCCAGCAGCTTAGCACAGGGGACATACAATGAGCAGTTCTTC
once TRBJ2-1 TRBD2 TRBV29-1 CSVLAGVAADEQFF TGCAGCGTCCTAGCGGGAGTCGCAGCAGATGAGCAGTTCTTC
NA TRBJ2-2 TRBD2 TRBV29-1 CSAASWLAGGKTGELFF TGCAGCGCCGCCAGTTGGCTAGCGGGAGGAAAGACCGGGGAGCTGTTTTTT
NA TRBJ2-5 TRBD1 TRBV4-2 CASSQDGTGSFQETQYF TGTGCCAGCAGCCAAGATGGGACAGGGTCATTCCAAGAGACCCAGTACTTC
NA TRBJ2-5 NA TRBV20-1 CSAREGGGRRQETQYF TGCAGTGCTAGAGAAGGGGGGGGGCGAAGACAAGAGACCCAGTACTTC
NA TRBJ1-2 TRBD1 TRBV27 CASRRTGDSYGYTF TGTGCCAGCAGGCGGACAGGGGATTCCTATGGCTACACCTTC
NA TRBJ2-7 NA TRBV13 CASSLGGGAGEQYF TGTGCCAGCAGCTTAGGAGGGGGGGCCGGTGAGCAGTACTTC
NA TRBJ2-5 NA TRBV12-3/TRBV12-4 CASSLIRREGTQYF TGTGCCAGCAGTTTGATTAGAAGAGAGGGGACCCAGTACTTC
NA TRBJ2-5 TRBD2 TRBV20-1 CSARGAGGYQLAQYF TGCAGTGCTAGAGGGGCGGGGGGCTATCAGTTGGCCCAGTACTTC